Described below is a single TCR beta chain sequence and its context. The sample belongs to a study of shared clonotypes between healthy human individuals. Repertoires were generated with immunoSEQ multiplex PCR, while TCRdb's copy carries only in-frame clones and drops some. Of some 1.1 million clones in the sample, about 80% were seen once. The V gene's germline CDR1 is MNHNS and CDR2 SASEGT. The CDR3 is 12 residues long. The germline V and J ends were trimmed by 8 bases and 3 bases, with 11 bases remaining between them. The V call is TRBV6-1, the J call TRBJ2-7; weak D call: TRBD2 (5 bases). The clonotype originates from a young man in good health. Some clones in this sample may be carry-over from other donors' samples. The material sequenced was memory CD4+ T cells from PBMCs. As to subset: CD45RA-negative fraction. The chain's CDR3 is CASLRGSYEQYF. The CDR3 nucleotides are TGTGCCAGCCTTCGGGGTAGCTACGAGCAGTACTTC.